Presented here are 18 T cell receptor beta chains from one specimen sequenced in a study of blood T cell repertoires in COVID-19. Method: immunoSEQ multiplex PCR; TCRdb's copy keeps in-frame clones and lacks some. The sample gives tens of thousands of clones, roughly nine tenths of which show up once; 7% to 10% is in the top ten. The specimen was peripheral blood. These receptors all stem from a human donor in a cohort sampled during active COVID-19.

The CDR3 DNA reads as TGTGCCAGCTCACCACGTCAGGGGACCCAAGAGACCCAGTACTTC. Residues: CASSPRQGTQETQYF. The V call is TRBV18, the J call TRBJ2-5; D is possibly TRBD1 (6 bases). CDR3 size: 15 residues. Germline CDR1 KGHSH, CDR2 LQKENI. The germline V and J ends were trimmed by 1 base and 1 base, with 10 bases remaining between them. Filled out from reference TRBV18 and TRBJ2-5, the complete variable domain reads NAGVMQNPRHLVRRRGQEARLRCSPMKGHSHVYWYRQLPEEGLKFMVYLQKENIIDESGMPKERFSAEFPKEGPSILRIQQVVRGDSAAYFCASSPRQGTQETQYFGPGTRLLVL.

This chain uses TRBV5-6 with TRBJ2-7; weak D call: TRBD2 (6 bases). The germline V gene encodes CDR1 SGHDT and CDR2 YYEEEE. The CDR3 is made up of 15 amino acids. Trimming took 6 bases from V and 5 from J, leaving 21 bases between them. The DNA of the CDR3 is TGTGCCAGCACCCGGAGGGGAGTGTCGGTGAACGAGCAGTACTTC. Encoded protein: CASTRRGVSVNEQYF.

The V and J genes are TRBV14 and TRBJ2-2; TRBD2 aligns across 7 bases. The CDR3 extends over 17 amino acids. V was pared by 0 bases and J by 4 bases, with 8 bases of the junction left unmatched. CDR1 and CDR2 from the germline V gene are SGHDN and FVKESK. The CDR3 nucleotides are TGTGCCAGCAGCCAAGATATATCGGGAGGTATCACCGGGGAGCTGTTTTTT. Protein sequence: CASSQDISGGITGELFF.

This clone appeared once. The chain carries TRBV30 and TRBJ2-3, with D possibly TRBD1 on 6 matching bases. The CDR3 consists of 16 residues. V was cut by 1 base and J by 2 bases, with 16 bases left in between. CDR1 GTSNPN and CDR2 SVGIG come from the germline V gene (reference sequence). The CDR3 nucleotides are TGTGCCTGGAGTGCCCTGTACCGGGACAACACAGATACGCAGTATTTT. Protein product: CAWSALYRDNTDTQYF.

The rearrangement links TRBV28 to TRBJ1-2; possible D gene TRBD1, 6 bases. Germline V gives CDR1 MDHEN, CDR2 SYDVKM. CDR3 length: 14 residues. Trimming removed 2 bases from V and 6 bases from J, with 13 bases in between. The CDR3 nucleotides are TGTGCCAGCAGTTTACGACAGGTTAGGAATGGCTACACCTTC. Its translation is CASSLRQVRNGYTF.

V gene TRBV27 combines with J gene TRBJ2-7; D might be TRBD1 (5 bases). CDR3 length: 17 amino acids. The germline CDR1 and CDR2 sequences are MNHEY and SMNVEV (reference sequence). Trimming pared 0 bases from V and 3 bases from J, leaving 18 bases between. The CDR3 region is CASSLSKTASRDYEQYF. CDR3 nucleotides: TGTGCCAGCAGTTTATCGAAGACAGCCTCAAGAGACTACGAGCAGTACTTC.

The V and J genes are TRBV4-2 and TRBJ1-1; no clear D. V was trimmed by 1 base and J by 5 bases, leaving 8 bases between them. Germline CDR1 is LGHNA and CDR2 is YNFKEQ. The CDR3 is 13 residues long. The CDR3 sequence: CASSQGEGTEAFF. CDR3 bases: TGTGCCAGCAGCCAAGGGGAGGGAACTGAAGCTTTCTTT.

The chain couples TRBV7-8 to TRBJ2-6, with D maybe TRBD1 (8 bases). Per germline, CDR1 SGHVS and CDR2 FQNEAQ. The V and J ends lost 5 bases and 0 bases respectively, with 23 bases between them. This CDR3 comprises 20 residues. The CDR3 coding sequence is TGTGCCAGCAGCCCTAGGGCGGGGGACAGGATACACTCTGGGGCCAACGTCCTGACTTTC. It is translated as CASSPRAGDRIHSGANVLTF.

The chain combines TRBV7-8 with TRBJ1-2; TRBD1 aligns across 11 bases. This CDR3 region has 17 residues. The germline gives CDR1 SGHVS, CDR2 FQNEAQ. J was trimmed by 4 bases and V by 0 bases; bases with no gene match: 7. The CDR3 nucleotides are TGTGCCAGCAGCTTAGCACCTTGGACAGGGGGCATCTATGGCTACACCTTC. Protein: CASSLAPWTGGIYGYTF.

The CDR3 DNA sequence: TGTGCCAGAAGGGGACAGTGTACAGCGGCCGCTGAGGAGCTGTTTTTT. Encoded protein: CARRGQCTAAAEELFF. This chain uses TRBV5-3 with TRBJ2-2; 7 bases match TRBD1. TRBV5-3 is an ORF for which the function is uncertain. Trimming at V came to 5 bases and at J to 10 bases, leaving 17 bases not matched to a gene. This CDR3 contains 16 residues.

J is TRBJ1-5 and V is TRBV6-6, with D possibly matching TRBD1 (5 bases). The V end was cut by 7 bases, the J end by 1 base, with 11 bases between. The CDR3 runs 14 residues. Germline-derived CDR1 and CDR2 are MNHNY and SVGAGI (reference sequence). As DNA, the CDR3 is TGTGCCAGCAACCAGGGATGGAGCAATCAGCCCCAGCATTTT. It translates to CASNQGWSNQPQHF.

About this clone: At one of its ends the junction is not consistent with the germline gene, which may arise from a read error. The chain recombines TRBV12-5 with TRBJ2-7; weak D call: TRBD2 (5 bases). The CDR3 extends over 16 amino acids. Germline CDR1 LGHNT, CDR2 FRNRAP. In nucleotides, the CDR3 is TGTACTAGTGGTTCGCCGGCGGCTGACTACTCCTACGAGCAGTACTTC. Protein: CTSGSPAADYSYEQYF.

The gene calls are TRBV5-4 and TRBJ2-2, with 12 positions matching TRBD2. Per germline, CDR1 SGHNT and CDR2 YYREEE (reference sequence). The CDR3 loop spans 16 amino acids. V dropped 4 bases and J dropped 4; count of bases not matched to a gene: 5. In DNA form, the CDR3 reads TGTGCCAGCAGCACACTAGCGGGAGGAGTCACCGGGGAGCTGTTTTTT. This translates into CASSTLAGGVTGELFF.

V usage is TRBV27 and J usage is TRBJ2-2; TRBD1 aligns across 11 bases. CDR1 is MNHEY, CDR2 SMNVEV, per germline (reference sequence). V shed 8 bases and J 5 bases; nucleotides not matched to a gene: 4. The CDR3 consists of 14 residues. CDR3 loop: CASGQGAGTGELFF. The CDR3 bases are TGTGCCAGCGGACAGGGGGCAGGAACCGGGGAGCTGTTTTTT.

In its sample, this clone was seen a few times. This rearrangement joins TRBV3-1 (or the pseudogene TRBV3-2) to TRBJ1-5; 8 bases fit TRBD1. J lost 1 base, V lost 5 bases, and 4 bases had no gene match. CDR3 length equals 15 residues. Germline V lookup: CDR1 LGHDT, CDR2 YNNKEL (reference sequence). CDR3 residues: CASSTRTGSNQPQHF. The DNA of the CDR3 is TGTGCCAGCAGCACTCGGACAGGGAGCAATCAGCCCCAGCATTTT.

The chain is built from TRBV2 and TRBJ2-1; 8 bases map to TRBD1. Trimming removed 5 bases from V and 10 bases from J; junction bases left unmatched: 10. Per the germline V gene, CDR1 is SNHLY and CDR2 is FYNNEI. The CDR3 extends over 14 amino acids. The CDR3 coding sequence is TGTGCCAGCAGTAAAGACAGGGGCAGGGAGGAGCAGTTCTTC. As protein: CASSKDRGREEQFF.

As DNA, the CDR3 is TGTGCCGCCTTCAGGACAGGGGTCACCGGGGAGCTGTTTTTT. As protein: CAAFRTGVTGELFF. The rearrangement links TRBV30 to TRBJ2-2; 9 positions agree with TRBD1. The CDR3 runs to 14 residues. Germline V CDR1 and CDR2: GTSNPN, SVGIG (reference sequence). V gave up 8 bases and J gave up 4 bases; unmatched junction bases: 8. Looking up the rest from reference TRBV30 and TRBJ2-2 gives the full variable domain: SQTIHQWPATLVQPVGSPLSLECTVEGTSNPNLYWYRQAAGRGLQLLFYSVGIGQISSEVPQNLSASRPQDRQFILSSKKLLLSDSGFYLCAAFRTGVTGELFFGEGSRLTVL.

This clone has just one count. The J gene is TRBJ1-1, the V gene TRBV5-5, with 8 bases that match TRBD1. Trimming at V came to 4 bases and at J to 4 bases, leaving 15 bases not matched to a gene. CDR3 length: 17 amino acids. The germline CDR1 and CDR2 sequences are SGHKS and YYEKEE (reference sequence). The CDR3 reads CASSPSPSGGAGTEAFF. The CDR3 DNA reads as TGTGCCAGCAGCCCCTCCCCCTCAGGGGGCGCCGGCACTGAAGCTTTCTTT.